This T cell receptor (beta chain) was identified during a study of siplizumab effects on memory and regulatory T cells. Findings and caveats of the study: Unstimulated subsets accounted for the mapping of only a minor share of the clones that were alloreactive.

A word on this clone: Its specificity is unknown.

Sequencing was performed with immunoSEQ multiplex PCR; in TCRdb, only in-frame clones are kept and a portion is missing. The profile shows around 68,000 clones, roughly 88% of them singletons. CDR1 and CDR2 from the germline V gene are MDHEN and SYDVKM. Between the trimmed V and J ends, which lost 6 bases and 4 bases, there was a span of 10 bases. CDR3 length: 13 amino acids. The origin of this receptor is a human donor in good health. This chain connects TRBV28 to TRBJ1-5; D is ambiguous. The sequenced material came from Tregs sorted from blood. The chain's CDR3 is CASRLGWNQPQHF. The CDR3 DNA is TGTGCCAGCAGACTCGGCTGGAATCAGCCCCAGCATTTT.